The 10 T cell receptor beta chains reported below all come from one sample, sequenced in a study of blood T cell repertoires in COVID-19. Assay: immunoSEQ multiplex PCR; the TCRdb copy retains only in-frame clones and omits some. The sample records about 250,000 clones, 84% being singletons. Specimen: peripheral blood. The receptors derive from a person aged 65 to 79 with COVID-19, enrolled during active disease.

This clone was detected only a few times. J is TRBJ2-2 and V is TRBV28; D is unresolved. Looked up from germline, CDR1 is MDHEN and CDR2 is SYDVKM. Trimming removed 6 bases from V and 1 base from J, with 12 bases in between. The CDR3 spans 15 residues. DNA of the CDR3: TGTGCCAGCAGCCGCGGTGGTCGGAACACCGGGGAGCTGTTTTTT. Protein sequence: CASSRGGRNTGELFF.

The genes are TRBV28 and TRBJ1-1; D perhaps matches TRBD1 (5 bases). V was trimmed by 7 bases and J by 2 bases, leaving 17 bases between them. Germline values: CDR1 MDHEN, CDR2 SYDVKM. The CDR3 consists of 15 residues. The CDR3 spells CASIKGAGLNTEAFF. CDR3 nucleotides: TGTGCCAGCATTAAAGGGGCAGGGCTCAACACTGAAGCTTTCTTT. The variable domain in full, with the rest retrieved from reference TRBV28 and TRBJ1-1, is DVKVTQSSRYLVKRTGEKVFLECVQDMDHENMFWYRQDPGLGLRLIYFSYDVKMKEKGDIPEGYSVSREKKERFSLILESASTNQTSMYLCASIKGAGLNTEAFFGQGTRLTVV.

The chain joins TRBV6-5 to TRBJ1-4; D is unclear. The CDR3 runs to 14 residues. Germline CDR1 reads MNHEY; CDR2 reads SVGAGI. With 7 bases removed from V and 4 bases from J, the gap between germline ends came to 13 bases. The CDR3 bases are TGTGCCAGCACCTATACGTATAATAATGAAAAACTGTTTTTT. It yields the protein CASTYTYNNEKLFF.

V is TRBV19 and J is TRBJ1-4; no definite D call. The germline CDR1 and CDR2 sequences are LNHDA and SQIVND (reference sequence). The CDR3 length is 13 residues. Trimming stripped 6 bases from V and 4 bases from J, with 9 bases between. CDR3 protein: CASSGRINEKLFF. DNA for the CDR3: TGTGCCAGTAGCGGGAGGATTAATGAAAAACTGTTTTTT.

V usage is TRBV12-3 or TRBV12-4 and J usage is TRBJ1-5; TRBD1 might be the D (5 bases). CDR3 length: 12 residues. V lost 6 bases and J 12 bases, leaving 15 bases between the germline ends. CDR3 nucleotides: TGTGCCAGCAGCGACAGTTCGCTTCTCCAGCATTTT. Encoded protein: CASSDSSLLQHF.

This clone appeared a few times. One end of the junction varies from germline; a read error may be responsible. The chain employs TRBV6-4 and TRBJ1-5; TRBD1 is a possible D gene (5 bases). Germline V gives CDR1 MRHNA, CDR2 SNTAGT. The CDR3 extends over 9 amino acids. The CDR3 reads CASRAGPSF. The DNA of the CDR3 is TGTGCCAGCAGAGCGGGACCGTCTTTT.

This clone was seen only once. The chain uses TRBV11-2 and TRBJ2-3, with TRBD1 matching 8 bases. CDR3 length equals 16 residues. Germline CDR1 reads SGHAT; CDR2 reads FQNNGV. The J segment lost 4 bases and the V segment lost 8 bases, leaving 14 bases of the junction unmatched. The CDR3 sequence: CASSQTRTGRSDTQYF. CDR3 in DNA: TGTGCCAGCTCCCAGACCCGGACAGGGAGGTCAGATACGCAGTATTTT. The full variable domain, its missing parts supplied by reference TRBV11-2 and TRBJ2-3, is EAGVAQSPRYKIIEKRQSVAFWCNPISGHATLYWYQQILGQGPKLLIQFQNNGVVDDSQLPKDRFSAERLKGVDSTLKIQPAKLEDSAVYLCASSQTRTGRSDTQYFGPGTRLTVL.

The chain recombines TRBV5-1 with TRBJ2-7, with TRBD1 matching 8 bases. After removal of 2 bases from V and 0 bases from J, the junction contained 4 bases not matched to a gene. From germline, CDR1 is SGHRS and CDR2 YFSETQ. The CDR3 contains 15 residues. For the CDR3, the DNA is TGCGCCAGCAGCTTAGGGACAGGTAGCTCCTACGAGCAGTACTTC. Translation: CASSLGTGSSYEQYF.

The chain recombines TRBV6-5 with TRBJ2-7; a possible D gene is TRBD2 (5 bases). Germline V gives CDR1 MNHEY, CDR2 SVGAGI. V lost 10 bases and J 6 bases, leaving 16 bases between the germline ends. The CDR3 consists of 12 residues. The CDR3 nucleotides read TGTGCCACCGAGGGCCTGTTTTCCGAGCAGTACTTC. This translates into CATEGLFSEQYF.

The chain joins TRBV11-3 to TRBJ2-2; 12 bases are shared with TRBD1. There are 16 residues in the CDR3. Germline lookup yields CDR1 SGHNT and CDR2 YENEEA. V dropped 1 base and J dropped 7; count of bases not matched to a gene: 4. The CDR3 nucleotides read TGTGCCAGCAGCTTAGGGGGGACAGGGGGCCTCGGGGAGCTGTTTTTT. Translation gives CASSLGGTGGLGELFF.